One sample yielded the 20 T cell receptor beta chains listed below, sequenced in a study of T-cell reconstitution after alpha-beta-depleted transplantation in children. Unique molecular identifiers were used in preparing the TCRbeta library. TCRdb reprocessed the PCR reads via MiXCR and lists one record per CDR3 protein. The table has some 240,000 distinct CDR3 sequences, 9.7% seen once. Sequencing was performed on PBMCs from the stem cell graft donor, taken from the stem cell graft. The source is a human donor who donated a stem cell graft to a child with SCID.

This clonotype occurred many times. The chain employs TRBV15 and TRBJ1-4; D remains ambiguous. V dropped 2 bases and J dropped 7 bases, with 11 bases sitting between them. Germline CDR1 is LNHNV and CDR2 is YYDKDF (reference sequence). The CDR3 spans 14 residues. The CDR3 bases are TGTGCCACCAGCAGAACAGCTTTCGGTGAAAAACTGTTTTTT. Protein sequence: CATSRTAFGEKLFF.

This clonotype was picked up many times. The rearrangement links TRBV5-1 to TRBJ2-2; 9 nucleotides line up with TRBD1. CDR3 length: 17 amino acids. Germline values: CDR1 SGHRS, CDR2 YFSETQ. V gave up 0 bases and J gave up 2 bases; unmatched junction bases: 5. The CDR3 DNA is TGCGCCAGCAGCTTGGGTTGGACAGGGGATAACACCGGGGAGCTGTTTTTT. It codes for CASSLGWTGDNTGELFF. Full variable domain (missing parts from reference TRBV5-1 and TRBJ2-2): KAGVTQTPRYLIKTRGQQVTLSCSPISGHRSVSWYQQTPGQGLQFLFEYFSETQRNKGNFPGRFSGRQFSNSRSEMNVSTLELGDSALYLCASSLGWTGDNTGELFFGEGSRLTVL.

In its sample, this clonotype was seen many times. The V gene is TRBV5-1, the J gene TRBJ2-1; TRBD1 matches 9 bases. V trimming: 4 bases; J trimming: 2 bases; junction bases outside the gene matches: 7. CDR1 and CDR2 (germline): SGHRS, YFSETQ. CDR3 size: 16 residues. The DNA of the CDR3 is TGCGCCAGCAGCCCTGGACAGGGGATCCCCTACAATGAGCAGTTCTTC. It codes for CASSPGQGIPYNEQFF.

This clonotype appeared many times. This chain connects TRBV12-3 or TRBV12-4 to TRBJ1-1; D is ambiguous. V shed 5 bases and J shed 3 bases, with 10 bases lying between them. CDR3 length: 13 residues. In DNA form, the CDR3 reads TGTGCCAGCAGTCTACAGACCTACACTGAAGCTTTCTTT. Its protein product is CASSLQTYTEAFF.

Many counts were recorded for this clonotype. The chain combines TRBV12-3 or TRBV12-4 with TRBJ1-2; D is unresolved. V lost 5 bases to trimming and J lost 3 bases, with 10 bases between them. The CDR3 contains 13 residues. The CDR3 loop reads CASSPSFDYGYTF. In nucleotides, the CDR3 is TGTGCCAGCAGTCCCTCTTTCGACTATGGCTACACCTTC.

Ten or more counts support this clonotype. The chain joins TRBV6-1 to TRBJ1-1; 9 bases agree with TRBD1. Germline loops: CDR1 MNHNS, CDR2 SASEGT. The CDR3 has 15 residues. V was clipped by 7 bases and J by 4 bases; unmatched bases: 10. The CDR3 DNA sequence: TGTGCCAGCACCTTAAATTTGGGACAGGGCACTGAAGCTTTCTTT. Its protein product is CASTLNLGQGTEAFF.

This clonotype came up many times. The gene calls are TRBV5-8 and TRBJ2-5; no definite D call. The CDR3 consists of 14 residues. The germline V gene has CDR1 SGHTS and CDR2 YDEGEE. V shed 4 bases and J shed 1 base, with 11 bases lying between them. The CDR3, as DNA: TGTGCCAGCAGCACCAGAACCGTCCAAGAGACCCAGTACTTC. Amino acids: CASSTRTVQETQYF.

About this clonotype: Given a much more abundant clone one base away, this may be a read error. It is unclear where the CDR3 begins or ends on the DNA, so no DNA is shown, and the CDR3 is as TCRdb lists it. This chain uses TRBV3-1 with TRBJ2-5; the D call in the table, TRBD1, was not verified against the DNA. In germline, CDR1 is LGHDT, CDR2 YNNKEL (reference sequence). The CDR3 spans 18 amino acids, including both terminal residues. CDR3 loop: CASSQEWGAGSYQETPYF.

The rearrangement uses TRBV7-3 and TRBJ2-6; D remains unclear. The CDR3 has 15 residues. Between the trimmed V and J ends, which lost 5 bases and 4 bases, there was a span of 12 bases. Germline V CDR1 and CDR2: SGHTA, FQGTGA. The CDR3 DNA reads TGTGCCAGCAGCCCGGCGGTATTCGGGGCCAACGTCCTGACTTTC. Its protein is CASSPAVFGANVLTF.

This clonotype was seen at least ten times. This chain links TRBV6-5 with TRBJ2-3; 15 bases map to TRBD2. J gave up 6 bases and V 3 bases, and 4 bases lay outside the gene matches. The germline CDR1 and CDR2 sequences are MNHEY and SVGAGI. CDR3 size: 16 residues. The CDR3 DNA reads TGTGCCAGCAGTTATGGGACTAGCGGGGGGACTGATACGCAGTATTTT. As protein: CASSYGTSGGTDTQYF.

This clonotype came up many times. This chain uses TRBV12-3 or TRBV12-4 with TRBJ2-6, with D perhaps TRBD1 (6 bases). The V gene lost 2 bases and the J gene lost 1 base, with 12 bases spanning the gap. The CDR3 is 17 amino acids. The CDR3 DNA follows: TGTGCCAGCAGTTTATTAATAGGGGGTTCTGGGGCCAACGTCCTGACTTTC. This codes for CASSLLIGGSGANVLTF.

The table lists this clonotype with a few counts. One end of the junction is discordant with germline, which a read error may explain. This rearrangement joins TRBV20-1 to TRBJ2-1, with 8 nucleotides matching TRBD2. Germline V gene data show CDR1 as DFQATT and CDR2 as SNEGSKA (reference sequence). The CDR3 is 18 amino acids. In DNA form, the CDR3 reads TGCTGTGCTAGAGGGCTAGCGGGCATCCTCTACTCCTACAATGAGCAGTTCTTC. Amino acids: CCARGLAGILYSYNEQFF.

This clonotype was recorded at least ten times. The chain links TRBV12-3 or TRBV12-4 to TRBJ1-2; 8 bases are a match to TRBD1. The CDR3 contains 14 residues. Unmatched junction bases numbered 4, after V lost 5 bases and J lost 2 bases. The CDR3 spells CASSRRTGNYGYTF. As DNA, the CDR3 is TGTGCCAGCAGTCGACGGACAGGGAACTATGGCTACACCTTC.

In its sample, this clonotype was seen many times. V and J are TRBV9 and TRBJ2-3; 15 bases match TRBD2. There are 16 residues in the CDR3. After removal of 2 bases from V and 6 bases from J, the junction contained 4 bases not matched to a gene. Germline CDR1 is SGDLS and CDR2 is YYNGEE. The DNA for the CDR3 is TGTGCCAGCAGCGTTCGGACTAGCGGGGGGGCGGATACGCAGTATTTT. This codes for CASSVRTSGGADTQYF.

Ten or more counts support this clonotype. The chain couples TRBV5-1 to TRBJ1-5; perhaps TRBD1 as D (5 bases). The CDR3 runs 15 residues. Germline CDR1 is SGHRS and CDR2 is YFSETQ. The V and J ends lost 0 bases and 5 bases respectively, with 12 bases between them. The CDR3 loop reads CASSLDGTPYQPQHF. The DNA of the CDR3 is TGCGCCAGCAGCTTGGACGGGACTCCCTATCAGCCCCAGCATTTT.

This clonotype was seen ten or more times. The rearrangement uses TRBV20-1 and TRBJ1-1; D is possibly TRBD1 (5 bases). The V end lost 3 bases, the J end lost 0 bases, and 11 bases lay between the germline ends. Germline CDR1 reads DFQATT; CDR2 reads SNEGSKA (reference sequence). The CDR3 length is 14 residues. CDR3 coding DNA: TGCAGTGCTAGTCCCCGGGGCTTGAACACTGAAGCTTTCTTT. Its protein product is CSASPRGLNTEAFF.

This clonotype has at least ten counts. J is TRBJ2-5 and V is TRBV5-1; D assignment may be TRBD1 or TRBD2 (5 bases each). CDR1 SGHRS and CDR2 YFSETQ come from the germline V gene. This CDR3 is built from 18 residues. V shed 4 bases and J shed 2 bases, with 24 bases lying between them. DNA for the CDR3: TGCGCCAGCAGCCCCGGGACCGTGGGTTCCTTCCTTCAAGAGACCCAGTACTTC. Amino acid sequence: CASSPGTVGSFLQETQYF.

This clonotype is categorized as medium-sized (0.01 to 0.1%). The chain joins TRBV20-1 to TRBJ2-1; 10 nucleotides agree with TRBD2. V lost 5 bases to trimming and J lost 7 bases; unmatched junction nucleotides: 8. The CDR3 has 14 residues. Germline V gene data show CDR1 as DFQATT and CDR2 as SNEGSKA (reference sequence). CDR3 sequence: CSARNSGGKNEQFF. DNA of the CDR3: TGCAGTGCTCGAAATAGCGGGGGGAAAAATGAGCAGTTCTTC.

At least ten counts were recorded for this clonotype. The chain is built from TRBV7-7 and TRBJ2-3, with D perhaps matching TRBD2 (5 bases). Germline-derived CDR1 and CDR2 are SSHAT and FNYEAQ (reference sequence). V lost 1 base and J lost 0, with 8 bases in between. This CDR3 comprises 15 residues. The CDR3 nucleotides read TGTGCCAGCAGCTTAGGACTATCTAGCACAGATACGCAGTATTTT. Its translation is CASSLGLSSTDTQYF.

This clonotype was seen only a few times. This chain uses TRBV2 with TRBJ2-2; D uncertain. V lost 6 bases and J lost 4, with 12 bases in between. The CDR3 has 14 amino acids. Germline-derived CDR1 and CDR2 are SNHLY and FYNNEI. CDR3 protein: CASRNWAITGELFF. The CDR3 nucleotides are TGTGCCAGCAGGAACTGGGCCATCACCGGGGAGCTGTTTTTT.